This entry describes one T cell receptor beta chain. The antigen remains unidentified. This specimen belongs to a study of PD-1 blockade in classical Hodgkin lymphoma. Study outcomes and limitations: Sources of repertoire differences remain undefined, possibly disease activity or prior therapy. Patients with a complete response exhibited baseline diversity comparable to newly diagnosed patients. The study reported lower baseline TCR diversity in newly diagnosed patients than in healthy donors. Initiation of nivolumab under 1 year after ASCT led to exclusion of patients.

Sequencing used immunoSEQ multiplex PCR; TCRdb keeps in-frame clones, though not all of them. The data contain 28,000 or so clones, around 72% of them singletons. Regarding time point: cycle 4 day 1 (C4D1), after around six weeks of nivolumab. The patients all showed relapse after autologous stem cell transplantation, while their brentuximab vedotin exposure varied. This receptor was obtained from a human donor with classical Hodgkin lymphoma. The source material was peripheral blood mononuclear cells (PBMCs), sampled before the fourth cycle of nivolumab.

For the CDR3, the DNA is TGTGCCTGGAGTGTGGATCCGACAGGGGACAATGAGCAGTTCTTC. Its translation: CAWSVDPTGDNEQFF. The chain carries TRBV30 and TRBJ2-1; 8 bases are a match to TRBD1. The CDR3 extends over 15 amino acids. Per germline, CDR1 GTSNPN and CDR2 SVGIG (reference sequence). The V and J ends lost 0 bases and 5 bases, in that order; junction bases with no gene match: 6.